The rows below give T cell receptor beta chains drawn from one sample of a study of T cells in Graves' hyperthyroidism and ophthalmopathy. TCRdb reprocessed the multiplex PCR reads with MiXCR, giving one entry per CDR3 protein. This table holds hundreds of thousands of distinct CDR3 sequences, less than 15% found once. The source material was blood. These receptors came from a woman younger than 30 with Graves' hyperthyroidism. The CDR3 runs from the conserved cysteine through the conserved F or W. The D gene is left open where the match is weak. The listing skips clone size in some rows; elsewhere it reads once, few, many or a size class.

TRBV27	many	.	TRBJ2-7	TGTGCCAGCAGTTTATCGGTAGGAGGAGGCTACGAGCAGTACTTC	CASSLSVGGGYEQYF
TRBV18	.	TRBD2	TRBJ2-2	TGTGCCAGCTCACCTGGCGCGGGAGTTGGTCGCACCGGGGAGCTGTTTTTT	CASSPGAGVGRTGELFF
TRBV5-5	.	.	TRBJ1-4	TGTGCCAGCAGCTCCCGGGACGGAGGCCCTGAAAAACTGTTTTTT	CASSSRDGGPEKLFF
TRBV6-1	many	.	TRBJ2-5	TGTGCCAGCGGTCGTAGCGTTGAGACCCAGTACTTC	CASGRSVETQYF
TRBV15	.	TRBD1	TRBJ2-2	TGTGCCACCAGCAGAACAGGGGACGGGGAGCTGTTTTTT	CATSRTGDGELFF
TRBV15	few	.	TRBJ2-7	TGTGCCACCAGCGCGTCCTTGGGGGGTTACGAGCAGTACTTC	CATSASLGGYEQYF
TRBV30	many	TRBD2	TRBJ2-7	TGTGCCTGGAGTGTACGGAGTAGCGGGAGCTTCGAGCAGTACTTC	CAWSVRSSGSFEQYF
TRBV9	few	.	TRBJ1-2	TGTGCCAGCAGCGTAGTCGACGGTTTCTATGGCTACACCTTC	CASSVVDGFYGYTF
TRBV24-1	.	TRBD1	TRBJ1-2	TGTGCCACCAGTGGCACTCCCGGGACAGGGGCTGGCTACACCTTC	CATSGTPGTGAGYTF
TRBV11-2	many	TRBD2	TRBJ2-3	TGTGCCAGCAGCTTAAGTTTGGCGGGAGGGCGCACAGATACGCAGTATTTT	CASSLSLAGGRTDTQYF
TRBV5-1	.	.	TRBJ2-5	TGCGCCAGCAGCGCCCGGGACATGGAGACCCAGTACTTC	CASSARDMETQYF
TRBV20-1	many	TRBD2	TRBJ2-1	TGCAGTGCTAGAACTAGCGGGAGGTGGGATGAGCAGTTCTTC	CSARTSGRWDEQFF
TRBV11-2	many	TRBD1	TRBJ1-1	TGTGCCAGCAGCTTGGACAGGAAAGTTGAAGCTTTCTTT	CASSLDRKVEAFF
TRBV5-1	many	TRBD1	TRBJ2-3	TGCGCCAGCAGCTTCGGGACAGGGGGCGTAGATACGCAGTATTTT	CASSFGTGGVDTQYF
TRBV3-1	many	TRBD2	TRBJ2-3	TGTGCCAGCAGTATCGGGGGAGGGCCCTCGCGAGATACGCAGTATTTT	CASSIGGGPSRDTQYF
TRBV3-1	.	.	TRBJ2-7	TGTGCCAGCAGCCCCCGGGGGACTGGAAACGAGCAGTACTTC	CASSPRGTGNEQYF
TRBV6-1	.	TRBD2	TRBJ2-1	TGTGCCAGCAGGCCGGGACTAGCGAACCGGGAGCAGTTCTTC	CASRPGLANREQFF
TRBV20-1	many	TRBD2	TRBJ2-7	TGCAGTGCTAGGGGGAAGCGGGAGAGTCCCTACGAGCAGTACTTC	CSARGKRESPYEQYF
TRBV3-1	.	.	TRBJ2-2	TGTGCCAGCAGCCGCCCACAGGGCCCCGGGGAGCTGTTTTTT	CASSRPQGPGELFF
TRBV6-1	many	.	TRBJ2-5	TGTGCCAGCATAATTTGGGGCAGACAAGAGACCCAGTACTTC	CASIIWGRQETQYF
TRBV13	.	.	TRBJ2-2	TGTGCCAGCAGCGCCGGGGGCGACACCGGGGAGCTGTTTTTT	CASSAGGDTGELFF
TRBV5-6	many	TRBD1	TRBJ1-5	TGTGCCAGCAGCCGGACAGGGTACGATAGCAATCAGCCCCAGCATTTT	CASSRTGYDSNQPQHF
TRBV19	many	TRBD2	TRBJ2-7	TGTGCCAGTAGTGCCACGGGGACTAGCGGGAGTTACGAGCAGTACTTC	CASSATGTSGSYEQYF
TRBV6-2/TRBV6-3	.	.	TRBJ2-1	TGTGCCAGCACCCCTGCTAGGGACCTCGTCGGGAATGAGCAGTTCTTC	CASTPARDLVGNEQFF
TRBV19	.	.	TRBJ1-1	TGTGCCAGTATCCGTTCTGGGTACACTGAAGCTTTCTTT	CASIRSGYTEAFF
TRBV24-1	few	TRBD2	TRBJ2-7	TGTGCCACCAGTGATTCTAGCGGGAAACGCGGCGAGCAGTACTTC	CATSDSSGKRGEQYF
TRBV30	.	.	TRBJ1-5	TGTGCCTGGAGCAGAAACAGGGCCAATCAGCCCCAGCATTTT	CAWSRNRANQPQHF
TRBV11-2	many	TRBD2	TRBJ2-5	TGTGCCAGCAGACGGGGGGGAGGGCGTGGAGAGACCCAGTACTTC	CASRRGGGRGETQYF
TRBV5-1	many	.	TRBJ2-5	TGTGCCAGCAGTTTAGTACAAGAGACCCAGTACTTC	CASSLVQETQYF
TRBV27	many	TRBD1	TRBJ2-7	TGTGCCAGCAGTTTACTTCTGGACAGGGGCGGTGAGCAGTACTTC	CASSLLLDRGGEQYF
TRBV6-2/TRBV6-3	many	TRBD1	TRBJ2-5	TGTGCCAGCACCCCATGGGACGGCAGGGGGCGGGAGACCCAGTACTTC	CASTPWDGRGRETQYF
TRBV27	.	TRBD2	TRBJ2-7	TGTGCCAGCAGTGCCCAGAGGGGAGGGATAAACTACGAGCAGTACTTC	CASSAQRGGINYEQYF
TRBV6-2/TRBV6-3	many	.	TRBJ1-1	TGTGCCAGCAGCTACAGGGCCTTGAACACTGGAGCTTTCTTT	CASSYRALNTGAFF
TRBV20-1	many	.	TRBJ1-2	TGCAGTGCTAGCGAGGGCTATGGCTACACCTTC	CSASEGYGYTF
TRBV30	.	TRBD2	TRBJ2-1	TGTGCCTGGAGTGGGGGACTAGCGGGATTCAATGAGCAGTTCTTC	CAWSGGLAGFNEQFF
TRBV20-1	many	.	TRBJ2-1	TGCAGTTGGAGGTCCAATGAGCAGTTCTTC	CSWRSNEQFF
TRBV30	many	.	TRBJ1-1	TGTGCCTGGAGTGGAGAGGTGCTTCTTCATGAAGCTTTCTTT	CAWSGEVLLHEAFF
TRBV9	.	.	TRBJ2-5	TGTGCCAGCAGCGTAGGAAGAGGGGGTGAGACCCAGTACTTC	CASSVGRGGETQYF
TRBV4-3	many	.	TRBJ1-5	TGCGCCAGCAGCCAAGCCCCTCCCGCCCACAACGGACAGAGAAATCAGCCCCAGCATTTT	CASSQAPPAHNGQRNQPQHF
TRBV7-8	many	TRBD2	TRBJ2-3	TGTGCCAGCACTGTAGCGGGAGGAAAAACAGATACGCAGTATTTT	CASTVAGGKTDTQYF
TRBV12-3/TRBV12-4	many	.	TRBJ2-7	TGTGCCAGCAGCCCTTTGGTAGGGGGAGAGCAGTACTTC	CASSPLVGGEQYF
TRBV18	many	.	TRBJ1-2	TGTGCCAGCTCACCGGGGGGGTCGGCCGGCTACACCTTC	CASSPGGSAGYTF
TRBV24-1	many	.	TRBJ1-4	TGTGCCACCAGTGATAGCTCGGGCGAAAAACTGTTTTTT	CATSDSSGEKLFF
TRBV24-1	few	.	TRBJ2-1	TGTGCCACCAAGTTCAGCTCCTACAATGAGCAGTTCTTC	CATKFSSYNEQFF
TRBV4-2	.	.	TRBJ2-3	TGTGCCAGCAGCCAAGCAGGAGCCGCCGAAAGGGATACGCAGTATTTT	CASSQAGAAERDTQYF
TRBV18	many	.	TRBJ1-1	TGTGCCAGCTCGCGGGACATCGAAGCTTTCTTT	CASSRDIEAFF
TRBV4-1	few	.	TRBJ1-3	TGCGCCAGCAGCCAAAAGATCGGGATTTCGCCTTCCAACTCTGGAAACACCATATATTTT	CASSQKIGISPSNSGNTIYF
TRBV20-1	.	.	TRBJ2-7	TGCAGTGCTAGAGATCGTTGGGGATACGAGCAGTACTTC	CSARDRWGYEQYF
TRBV20-1	.	TRBD1	TRBJ1-4	TGCAGCCTCTTGAACAGGGGGCCGGGGGAAAAACTGTTTTTT	CSLLNRGPGEKLFF
TRBV30	many	.	TRBJ1-5	TGTGCCTGGAGTGCCACCCCCGATCAGCCCCAGCATTTT	CAWSATPDQPQHF
TRBV7-9	many	.	TRBJ2-7	TGTGCCAGCAGCCGTTTGGGTGGGGCCCCCGGCGGGGAGCAGTACTTC	CASSRLGGAPGGEQYF
TRBV28	.	TRBD1	TRBJ2-7	TGTGCCAGCAGTATACAGGGGTTCAGCTCCTACGAGCAGTACTTC	CASSIQGFSSYEQYF
TRBV4-1	.	TRBD1	TRBJ2-5	TGCGCCAGCAGCCGCATGCCGCCTGGGACAGGCAACCAAGAGACCCAGTACTTC	CASSRMPPGTGNQETQYF
TRBV2	.	.	TRBJ2-3	TGTGCCAGCAGTGCAGGGACTTCGAATACGCAGTATTTT	CASSAGTSNTQYF